The next 15 T cell receptor beta chains were all read from a single sample in a study of early T cells in non-severe SARS-CoV-2 infection. Via MiXCR, TCRdb re-called the 5' RACE reads, giving one row per CDR3 protein. This sample has around 80,000 distinct CDR3 sequences, with roughly 13% found just once. Sequencing used whole blood. The receptors shown here come from an adult who was a healthcare worker with PCR-confirmed SARS-CoV-2 infection or an uninfected control (not recorded which).

A few counts support this clonotype. This chain links TRBV5-4 with TRBJ2-2, with D perhaps matching TRBD2 (5 bases). Trimming cost V 5 bases and J 6 bases, with 20 bases left between them. Per the germline V gene, CDR1 is SGHNT and CDR2 is YYREEE (reference sequence). The CDR3 loop spans 16 amino acids. The CDR3 reads CASRGGGGEVSGELFF. In DNA, the CDR3 is TGTGCCAGCAGGGGTGGAGGTGGTGAGGTTTCCGGGGAGCTGTTTTTT. Looking up the rest from reference TRBV5-4 and TRBJ2-2 gives the full variable domain: ETGVTQSPTHLIKTRGQQVTLRCSSQSGHNTVSWYQQALGQGPQFIFQYYREEENGRGNFPPRFSGLQFPNYSSELNVNALELDDSALYLCASRGGGGEVSGELFFGEGSRLTVL.

This sequence joins TRBV7-2 and TRBJ2-7, with D possibly being TRBD2 (6 bases). Germline V gene lookup returns CDR1 SGHTA and CDR2 FQGNSA. The CDR3 loop spans 14 amino acids. V lost 5 bases and J lost 3, with 14 bases in between. CDR3 loop: CASSPGTWRYEQYF. The CDR3 region has the DNA TGTGCCAGCAGCCCCGGGACTTGGCGCTACGAGCAGTACTTC.

This clonotype has only a few counts. V gene TRBV7-9 combines with J gene TRBJ1-5; D gene uncertain. Deletions cut 0 bases from V and 3 bases from J, with 18 bases between. This CDR3 spans 18 amino acids. Germline V lookup: CDR1 SEHNR, CDR2 FQNEAQ (reference sequence). The CDR3: CASSLAAQPGIYNQPQHF. DNA for the CDR3: TGTGCCAGCAGCTTAGCGGCCCAGCCAGGCATATACAATCAGCCCCAGCATTTT.

Regarding this clonotype: One base away lies a much larger clone, so this may be a sequencing read error. The CDR3 end shows no conserved phenylalanine or tryptophan, and so a read error is likely. The rearrangement links TRBV2 to TRBJ2-2; D remains unclear. V was cut by 1 base and J by 0 bases, with 3 bases left in between. Germline assignment: CDR1 SNHLY and CDR2 FYNNEI. CDR3 length: 14 amino acids. The CDR3 region is CASSEGANTGELFS. The CDR3 region has the DNA TGTGCCAGCAGTGAAGGCGCGAACACCGGGGAGCTGTTTTCT.

This clonotype was seen many times. The CDR3 reads CASSFGVVSGASDQYF. For the CDR3, the DNA is TGTGCCAGCAGCTTCGGCGTGGTCAGCGGGGCCTCTGATCAGTATTTT. The chain has TRBV11-2 and TRBJ2-3, with 7 bases identical to TRBD2. This CDR3 has 16 residues. Germline V gene sequence: CDR1 SGHAT, CDR2 FQNNGV. With 3 bases clipped from V and 12 bases from J, the junction kept 18 bases outside the gene matches.

At least ten counts were recorded for this clonotype. This chain links TRBV7-8 with TRBJ2-1, with D possibly called TRBD1 or TRBD2 (5 bases each). Germline lookup yields CDR1 SGHVS and CDR2 FQNEAQ. The CDR3 totals 14 residues. V was cut by 5 bases and J by 10 bases, with 18 bases left in between. CDR3 sequence reads: CASSPGTPNGEQFF. The CDR3, as DNA: TGTGCCAGCAGCCCCGGGACCCCCAATGGGGAGCAGTTCTTC.

The sample holds many counts of this clonotype. The chain has TRBV20-1 and TRBJ2-7, with TRBD1 identical over 8 bases. With V trimmed by 1 base and J by 4 bases, 12 bases remained unmatched. The CDR3 has 16 amino acids. From germline, CDR1 is DFQATT and CDR2 SNEGSKA (reference sequence). Here the CDR3 reads CSARALDRTGTYEQYF. The CDR3 DNA follows: TGCAGTGCTAGAGCTTTGGATAGGACAGGGACGTACGAGCAGTACTTC.

This clonotype was found many times. V gene TRBV30 combines with J gene TRBJ1-1; D is unclear. The CDR3 is 13 residues long. Germline lookup yields CDR1 GTSNPN and CDR2 SVGIG (reference sequence). Trimming pared 5 bases from V and 6 bases from J, leaving 16 bases between. The CDR3 coding sequence is TGTGCCTGGGGGCGATTGGTCTTCCCTGAAGCTTTCTTT. It codes for CAWGRLVFPEAFF. The full variable domain, in which reference TRBV30 and TRBJ1-1 provide the parts outside the CDR3, is SQTIHQWPATLVQPVGSPLSLECTVEGTSNPNLYWYRQAAGRGLQLLFYSVGIGQISSEVPQNLSASRPQDRQFILSSKKLLLSDSGFYLCAWGRLVFPEAFFGQGTRLTVV.

This clonotype was counted only a few times. The chain has TRBV30 and TRBJ1-5, with D unclear. Germline lookup yields CDR1 GTSNPN and CDR2 SVGIG (reference sequence). Trimming took 0 bases from V and 2 from J, leaving 8 bases between them. There are 14 residues in the CDR3. CDR3 in DNA: TGTGCCTGGAGTGTATTGGAGGGCAATCAGCCCCAGCATTTT. Translating it yields CAWSVLEGNQPQHF. Using reference TRBV30 and TRBJ1-5 for the parts outside the CDR3, the full variable domain is SQTIHQWPATLVQPVGSPLSLECTVEGTSNPNLYWYRQAAGRGLQLLFYSVGIGQISSEVPQNLSASRPQDRQFILSSKKLLLSDSGFYLCAWSVLEGNQPQHFGDGTRLSIL.

This clonotype occurred many times. This rearrangement joins TRBV5-4 to TRBJ2-2; the match to TRBD1 covers 9 bases. The CDR3 length is 18 residues. CDR1 is SGHNT, CDR2 YYREEE, per germline (reference sequence). V dropped 4 bases and J dropped 1; count of bases not matched to a gene: 11. CDR3 protein: CASSPKSGTGQNTGELFF. CDR3 DNA: TGTGCCAGCAGCCCCAAATCCGGGACAGGGCAGAACACCGGGGAGCTGTTTTTT.

This rearrangement joins TRBV12-3 or TRBV12-4 to TRBJ2-3; 8 bases align to TRBD2. The CDR3 totals 13 residues. The junction had 10 bases not matched to a gene; V was cut back by 8 bases and J by 9 bases. The CDR3 DNA is TGTGCCAGCGTTATCAGCGAGCGGGGGACGCAGTATTTT. It is translated as CASVISERGTQYF.

This clonotype was seen only a few times. The gene calls are TRBV7-3 and TRBJ2-7; D is possibly TRBD2 (5 bases). The V end was cut by 5 bases, the J end by 0 bases, with 14 bases between. The CDR3 has 15 amino acids. Germline V gene sequence: CDR1 SGHTA, CDR2 FQGTGA. The CDR3 loop reads CASSLMRATSYEQYF. The CDR3 DNA reads as TGTGCCAGCAGCCTCATGAGGGCAACCTCCTACGAGCAGTACTTC. Full variable domain (outside the CDR3, taken from reference TRBV7-3 and TRBJ2-7): GAGVSQTPSNKVTEKGKYVELRCDPISGHTALYWYRQSLGQGPEFLIYFQGTGAADDSGLPNDRFFAVRPEGSVSTLKIQRTERGDSAVYLCASSLMRATSYEQYFGPGTRLTVT.

This clonotype was detected ten times or more. V is TRBV7-6 and J is TRBJ2-2; 10 bases map to TRBD1. V dropped 5 bases and J dropped 5; count of bases not matched to a gene: 2. CDR1 and CDR2 from the germline V gene are SGHVS and FNYEAQ. CDR3 length: 14 amino acids. This CDR3 is CASSRQGATGELFF. The CDR3 DNA is TGTGCCAGCAGCCGACAGGGGGCTACCGGGGAGCTGTTTTTT.

The sample holds a few counts of this clonotype. This chain joins TRBV12-3 or TRBV12-4 and TRBJ1-1; TRBD1 aligns across 9 bases. This CDR3 is 19 amino acids long. J lost 2 bases, V lost 6 bases, and 19 bases had no gene match. The CDR3 DNA follows: TGTGCCAGCAGCGCAGGGACAGGGCTAAGGATTTTAACAAACACTGAAGCTTTCTTT. It yields the protein CASSAGTGLRILTNTEAFF.

This clonotype has ten or more counts. The chain has TRBV20-1 and TRBJ1-2; TRBD1 matches 8 bases. Per the germline V gene, CDR1 is DFQATT and CDR2 is SNEGSKA (reference sequence). This CDR3 has 12 residues. After removal of 7 bases from V and 8 bases from J, the junction contained 9 bases not matched to a gene. Here the CDR3 reads CSGDTGTGGYTF. The CDR3, as DNA: TGCAGTGGGGATACCGGGACAGGAGGCTACACCTTC.